These T cell receptor beta chains were read from a single sample in a study of blood T cell repertoires in COVID-19. The repertoire was sequenced with immunoSEQ multiplex PCR; TCRdb's copy has only in-frame clones and lacks some. The data hold some 190,000 clones, with more than 70% observed a single time. The sample consisted of peripheral blood. All receptors come from a man younger than 35 with active or convalescent COVID-19. CDR3s include the opening cysteine and the closing phenylalanine or tryptophan. The D gene is left open where the match is weak. Part of the rows lack a size; the others show once, few, many or a class for expanded clones.

>TRBJ2-3|-|TRBV6-4|-
TGTGCCAGCAGTCCCCAACGGAGGGCGAGGGATACGCAGTATTTT
CASSPQRRARDTQYF
>TRBJ1-5|-|TRBV6-1|TRBD1
TGTGCCAGCAGGGGGACAGCTAATCAGCCCCAGCATTTT
CASRGTANQPQHF
>TRBJ2-3|-|TRBV7-2|TRBD2
TGTGCCAGCAGCCCCGCTAGCGGGAGGGCTGGCACAGATACGCAGTATTTT
CASSPASGRAGTDTQYF
>TRBJ1-4|-|TRBV7-9|-
TGTGCCAGCGGAGAAATGGGGAGAGCAACTAATGAAAAACTGTTTTTT
CASGEMGRATNEKLFF
>TRBJ2-4|-|TRBV5-6|-
TGTGCCAGCAGCGGAACAGGATTGCTAAACATTCAGTACTTC
CASSGTGLLNIQYF
>TRBJ2-1|-|TRBV19|TRBD2
TGTGCCAGTCACAGGGCTAGCGGGATGGGCTCCTACAATGAGCAGTTCTTC
CASHRASGMGSYNEQFF
>TRBJ2-3|-|TRBV7-6|-
TGTGCCAGCAGCTTTGGATCGGACTACACAGATACGCAGTATTTT
CASSFGSDYTDTQYF
>TRBJ1-2|-|TRBV7-9|TRBD1
TGTGCCAGCAGCTGGGGACAGGCTAACTATGGCTACACCTTC
CASSWGQANYGYTF
>TRBJ2-5|-|TRBV7-8|-
TGTGCCAGCAGCTTAGATTATGGGCTGGAGACCCAGTACTTC
CASSLDYGLETQYF
>TRBJ1-1|-|TRBV2|-
TGTGCCAGCAGTGAAAAACCTGGAGGCACTGAAGCTTTCTTT
CASSEKPGGTEAFF
>TRBJ1-1|few|TRBV11-3|-
TGTGCCAGCAGCGTCCTCGGGGGGTCTGAAGCTTTCTTT
CASSVLGGSEAFF
>TRBJ1-6|-|TRBV5-1|-
TGCGCCAGCAGCTTCGGGAGCTCCTATAATTCACCCCTCCACTTT
CASSFGSSYNSPLHF
>TRBJ1-1|-|TRBV4-1|-
TGCGCCAGCAGCCAAGCCTCCCGGGGTTTCGCTGAAGCTTTCTTT
CASSQASRGFAEAFF
>TRBJ1-4|-|TRBV7-9|TRBD1
TGTGCCAGCAGCTTAGCGTTTGGGACAGGGAATGAAAAACTGTTTTTT
CASSLAFGTGNEKLFF
>TRBJ1-2|-|TRBV7-9|-
TGTGCCAGCAGCTTAGCAAACGGCCAGGGGAATGGCTACACCTTC
CASSLANGQGNGYTF
>TRBJ1-5|-|TRBV19|TRBD1
TGTGCCAGTAGGCTTACAGGGGGAGCAATTAGCAATCAGCCCCAGCATTTT
CASRLTGGAISNQPQHF
>TRBJ2-3|-|TRBV5-1|-
TGCGCCAGCAGCGGCGGGACCACGGCTAGCACAGATACGCAGTATTTT
CASSGGTTASTDTQYF
>TRBJ2-3|-|TRBV6-1|TRBD2
TGTGCCAGCAGTGAAGGTGTGGTAGCGGGGTCCACAGATACGCAGTATTTT
CASSEGVVAGSTDTQYF
>TRBJ1-2|-|TRBV29-1|TRBD1
TGCAGCGCCAGGGAGACAGGGCGGACAAACTATGGCTACACCTTC
CSARETGRTNYGYTF
>TRBJ2-3|-|TRBV9|TRBD1
TGTGCCAGCAGCGCCAGGGGGTGGGAACCAGACACAGATACGCAGTATTTT
CASSARGWEPDTDTQYF
>TRBJ2-5|-|TRBV5-4|TRBD1
TGTGCCAGCAGCCCGGGACAGGGGGCTGGCGAGACCCAGTACTTC
CASSPGQGAGETQYF
>TRBJ2-5|-|TRBV6-5|-
TGTGCCAGCAGTTGGAGGGAGACCCAGTACTTC
CASSWRETQYF
>TRBJ1-1|-|TRBV9|TRBD1
TGTGCCAGCAGCCCTTTCCCTCTGACAGGGGGAAAGGAGAACACTGAAGCTTTCTTT
CASSPFPLTGGKENTEAFF
>TRBJ2-5|-|TRBV5-1|-
TGCGCCAGCAGAGGGGGGGCGGAGACCCAGTACTTC
CASRGGAETQYF
>TRBJ1-2|-|TRBV29-1|-
TGCAGCGTTGACCGGGGGATAAGGAACGGCTACACCTTC
CSVDRGIRNGYTF
>TRBJ2-2|-|TRBV28|-
TGTGCCAGCAGTCCCAGGGGTGTCTTGAACACCGGGGAGCTGTTTTTT
CASSPRGVLNTGELFF
>TRBJ1-2|-|TRBV2|-
TGTGCCAGCAGTGACCTGGACAGTTATGGCTACACCTTC
CASSDLDSYGYTF
>TRBJ2-1|-|TRBV5-4|TRBD2
TGTGCCAGCAGCTTGAAGTTGGCGGGGGGGCTAAATGAGCAGTTCTTC
CASSLKLAGGLNEQFF
>TRBJ1-2|few|TRBV19|-
TGTGCCAGTAGTATAGGACAGGAGCTCGGCTATGGCTACACCTTC
CASSIGQELGYGYTF
>TRBJ2-5|-|TRBV7-2|TRBD1
TGTGCCAGCAGGATCCGAGGGACAGTACAAGAGACCCAGTACTTC
CASRIRGTVQETQYF
>TRBJ2-3|-|TRBV7-2|TRBD2
TGTGCCAGCAGCTTAGGTGCCCCGGGACTAGGTAGCACAGATACGCAGTATTTT
CASSLGAPGLGSTDTQYF
>TRBJ1-2|-|TRBV4-3|-
TGCGCCAGCAGCCAAGATCGTTCGATCCGCCGGTATGGCTACACCTTC
CASSQDRSIRRYGYTF
>TRBJ2-3|-|TRBV4-2|TRBD1
TGTGCCAGCAGCCAGCCTACAGGGGGGATTGCAGATACGCAGTATTTT
CASSQPTGGIADTQYF
>TRBJ1-2|-|TRBV6-5|-
TGTGCCAGCAGGGCAAAAGTGAACTATGGCTACACCTTC
CASRAKVNYGYTF
>TRBJ1-2|-|TRBV10-2|-
TGCGCCAGCAGCCCAGGGGTCGGGGTCGGTGGCTACACCTTC
CASSPGVGVGGYTF
>TRBJ1-3|-|TRBV3-1/TRBV3-2|-
TGTGCCAGCAGTCCCGTCAGGGGCTCTGGAAACACCATATATTTT
CASSPVRGSGNTIYF
>TRBJ1-5|once|TRBV19|-
TGTGCCAGTAGTGACTCAGCCGTCCAGCCCCAGCATTTT
CASSDSAVQPQHF
>TRBJ2-2|-|TRBV5-1|-
TGCGCCAGCAGCTTCCCTCAGGACACCGGGGAGCTGTTTTTT
CASSFPQDTGELFF
>TRBJ2-2|-|TRBV27|TRBD1
TGTGCCAGCAGTTATGGGCCCGGGACAGGGGGCTTGGGCACCGGGGAGCTGTTTTTT
CASSYGPGTGGLGTGELFF
>TRBJ2-1|medium-sized|TRBV16|-
TGTGCCAGCAGCCAATCTTCAGTGCCTTCCTACAATGAGCAGTTCTTC
CASSQSSVPSYNEQFF
>TRBJ1-1|-|TRBV7-2|TRBD1
TGTGCCAGCAGCTTATATGGGGGACAGAATGAAGCTTTCTTT
CASSLYGGQNEAFF
>TRBJ2-7|few|TRBV7-3|-
TGTGCCAGCAGCTTAACGGCCCTCTGGTGGTCCTACGAGCAGTACTTC
CASSLTALWWSYEQYF
>TRBJ2-1|-|TRBV7-2|-
TGTGCCAGCAGCTTCCCGACAGGTTCGAACAATGAGCAGTTCTTC
CASSFPTGSNNEQFF
>TRBJ1-6|-|TRBV11-2|-
TGTGCCAGCAGCTTAGGCATCACAGATTATAATTCACCCCTCCACTTT
CASSLGITDYNSPLHF
>TRBJ1-3|-|TRBV18|-
TGTGCCAGCACCACAGGAGGAAACACCATATATTTT
CASTTGGNTIYF
>TRBJ1-5|few|TRBV6-5|-
TGTGCCAGCAGTTACTCCGGCGGGGCGAAAAATCAGCCCCAGCATTTT
CASSYSGGAKNQPQHF
>TRBJ2-2|-|TRBV30|TRBD2
TGTGCCTGGAGTCGGGGGGCCGGGGAGCTGTTTTTT
CAWSRGAGELFF
>TRBJ1-1|few|TRBV5-1|-
TGCGCCAGCGGCCGGGGAGGGAGCACTGAAGCTTTCTTT
CASGRGGSTEAFF
>TRBJ2-1|-|TRBV18|TRBD2
TGTGCCAGTCGCCCTAGCGGGAGCGATGAGCAGTTCTTC
CASRPSGSDEQFF
>TRBJ2-1|-|TRBV25-1|-
TGTGCCAGCAGTGATTGGACTAAAACCTACAATGAGCAGTTCTTC
CASSDWTKTYNEQFF
>TRBJ2-5|-|TRBV11-2|TRBD2
TGTGCCAGCAGCTCGGGAGGAACTAGCGGGAATGGAGAGACCCAGTACTTC
CASSSGGTSGNGETQYF
>TRBJ1-1|-|TRBV4-1|TRBD1
TGCGCCAGCAGCCAAGACAGGGTACAGGGGTATGTTGAAGCTTTCTTT
CASSQDRVQGYVEAFF
>TRBJ1-1|-|TRBV5-1|-
TGCGCCAGCAGCTTCAGCGGACGGAACACTGAAGCTTTCTTT
CASSFSGRNTEAFF